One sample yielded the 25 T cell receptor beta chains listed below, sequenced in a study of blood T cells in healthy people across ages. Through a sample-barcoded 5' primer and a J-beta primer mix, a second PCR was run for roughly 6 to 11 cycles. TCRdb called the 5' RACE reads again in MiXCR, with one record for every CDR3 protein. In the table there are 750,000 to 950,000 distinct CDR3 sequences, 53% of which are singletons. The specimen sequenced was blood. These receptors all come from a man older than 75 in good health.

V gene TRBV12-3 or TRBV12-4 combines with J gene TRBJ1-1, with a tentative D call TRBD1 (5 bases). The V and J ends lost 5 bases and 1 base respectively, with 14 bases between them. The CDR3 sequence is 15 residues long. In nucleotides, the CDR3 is TGTGCCAGCAGTCCTTATGGGGGGGGGAACACTGAAGCTTTCTTT. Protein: CASSPYGGGNTEAFF.

CDR3 protein: CSVEGQGDEKLFF. In nucleotides, the CDR3 is TGCAGCGTTGAGGGACAGGGGGATGAAAAACTGTTTTTT. The chain joins TRBV29-1 to TRBJ1-4; 11 positions agree with TRBD1. Trimming cost V 3 bases and J 6 bases; bases outside gene matches: 0. CDR1 is SQVTM and CDR2 is ANQGSEA in the germline V gene. The CDR3 has 13 amino acids.

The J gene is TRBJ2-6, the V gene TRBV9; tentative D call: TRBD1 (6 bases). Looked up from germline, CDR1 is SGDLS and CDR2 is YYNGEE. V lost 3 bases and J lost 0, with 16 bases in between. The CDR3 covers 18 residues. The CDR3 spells CASSGNREMGSGANVLTF. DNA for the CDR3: TGTGCCAGCAGCGGGAACAGGGAGATGGGCTCTGGGGCCAACGTCCTGACTTTC.

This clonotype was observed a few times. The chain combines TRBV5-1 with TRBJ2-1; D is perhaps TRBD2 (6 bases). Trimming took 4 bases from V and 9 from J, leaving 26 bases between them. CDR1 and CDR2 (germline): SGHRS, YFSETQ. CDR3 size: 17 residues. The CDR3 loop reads CASSPLDGGAHLGEQFF. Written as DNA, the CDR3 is TGCGCCAGCAGCCCACTGGATGGCGGGGCCCACCTCGGTGAGCAGTTCTTC. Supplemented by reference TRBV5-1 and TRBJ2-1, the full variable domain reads KAGVTQTPRYLIKTRGQQVTLSCSPISGHRSVSWYQQTPGQGLQFLFEYFSETQRNKGNFPGRFSGRQFSNSRSEMNVSTLELGDSALYLCASSPLDGGAHLGEQFFGPGTRLTVL.

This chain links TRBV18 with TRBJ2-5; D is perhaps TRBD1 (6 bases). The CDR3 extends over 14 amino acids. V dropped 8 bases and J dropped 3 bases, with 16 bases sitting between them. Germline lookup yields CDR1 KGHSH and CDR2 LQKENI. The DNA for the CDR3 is TGTGCCAGCGCCTTACAGGGCGCGGAAGAGACCCAGTACTTC. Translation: CASALQGAEETQYF.

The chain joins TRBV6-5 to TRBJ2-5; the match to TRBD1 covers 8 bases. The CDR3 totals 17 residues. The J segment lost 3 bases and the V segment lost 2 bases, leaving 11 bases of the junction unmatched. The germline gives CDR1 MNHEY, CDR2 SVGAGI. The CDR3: CASSYPNPGQDKETQYF. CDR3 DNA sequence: TGTGCCAGCAGTTACCCGAACCCGGGACAGGACAAAGAGACCCAGTACTTC.

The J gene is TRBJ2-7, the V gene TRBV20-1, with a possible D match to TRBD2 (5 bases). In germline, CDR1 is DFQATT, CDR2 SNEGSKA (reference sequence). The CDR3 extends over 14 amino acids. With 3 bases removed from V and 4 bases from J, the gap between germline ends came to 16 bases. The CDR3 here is CSASVGRGWYEQYF. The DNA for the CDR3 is TGCAGTGCTAGTGTGGGTCGGGGTTGGTACGAGCAGTACTTC.

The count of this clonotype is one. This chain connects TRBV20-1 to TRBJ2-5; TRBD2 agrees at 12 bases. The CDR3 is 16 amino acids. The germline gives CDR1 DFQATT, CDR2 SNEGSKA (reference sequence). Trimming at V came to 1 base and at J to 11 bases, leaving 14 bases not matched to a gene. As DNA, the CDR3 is TGCAGTGCTAGAGCTCGGCTAGCGGGAGGGCCGAGGGAGCAGTACTTC. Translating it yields CSARARLAGGPREQYF.

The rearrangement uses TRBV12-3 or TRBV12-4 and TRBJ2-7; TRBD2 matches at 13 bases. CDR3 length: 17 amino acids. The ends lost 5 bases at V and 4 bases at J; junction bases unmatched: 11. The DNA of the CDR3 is TGTGCCAGCAGTCCGGGACTAGCGGGACGACGGGGGTACGAGCAGTACTTC. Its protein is CASSPGLAGRRGYEQYF.

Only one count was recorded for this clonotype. CDR3 DNA: TGTGCCAGCAGCCAATATGGCAGGGCGGGGGAAAAACTGTTTTTT. It specifies CASSQYGRAGEKLFF. The rearrangement joins TRBV3-1 to TRBJ1-4, with a possible D match to TRBD1 (5 bases). This CDR3 has 15 amino acids. Trimming removed 2 bases from V and 8 bases from J, with 15 bases in between. Germline V lookup: CDR1 LGHDT, CDR2 YNNKEL (reference sequence).

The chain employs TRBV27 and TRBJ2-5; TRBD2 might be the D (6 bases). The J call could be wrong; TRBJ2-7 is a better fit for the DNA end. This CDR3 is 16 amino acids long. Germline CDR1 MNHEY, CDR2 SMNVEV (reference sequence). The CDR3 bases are TGTGCCAGCAGCCCCCGGGGGACGACCGGGTTCTACGAGCAGTACTTC. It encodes CASSPRGTTGFYEQYF.

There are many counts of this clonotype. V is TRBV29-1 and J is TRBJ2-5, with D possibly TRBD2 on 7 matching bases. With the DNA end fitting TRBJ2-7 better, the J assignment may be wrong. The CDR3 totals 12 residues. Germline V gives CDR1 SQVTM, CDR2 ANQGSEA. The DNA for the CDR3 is TGCAGCGTTCGAGGGGGGGCTTACGAGCAGTACTTC. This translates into CSVRGGAYEQYF.

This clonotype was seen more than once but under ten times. The CDR3 region has the DNA TGTGCCAGCAGTGCCGCAGGGGACTATGGCTACACCTTC. Residues: CASSAAGDYGYTF. This chain connects TRBV6-1 to TRBJ1-2, with D perhaps TRBD1 (6 bases). Germline-derived CDR1 and CDR2 are MNHNS and SASEGT. V was clipped by 4 bases and J by 3 bases, with 9 bases between them. The CDR3 covers 13 residues.

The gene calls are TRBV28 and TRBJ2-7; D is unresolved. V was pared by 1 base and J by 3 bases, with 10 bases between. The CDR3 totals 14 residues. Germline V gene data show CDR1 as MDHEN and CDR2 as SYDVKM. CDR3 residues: CASSLYMSHYEQYF. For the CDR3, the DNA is TGTGCCAGCAGTTTATACATGAGTCACTACGAGCAGTACTTC.

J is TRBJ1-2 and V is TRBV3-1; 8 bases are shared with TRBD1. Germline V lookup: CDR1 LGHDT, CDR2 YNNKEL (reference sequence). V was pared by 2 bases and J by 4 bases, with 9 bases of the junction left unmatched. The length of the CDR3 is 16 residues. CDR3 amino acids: CASSQNPTGVLYGYTF. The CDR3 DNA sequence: TGTGCCAGCAGCCAAAACCCGACAGGGGTCCTCTATGGCTACACCTTC.

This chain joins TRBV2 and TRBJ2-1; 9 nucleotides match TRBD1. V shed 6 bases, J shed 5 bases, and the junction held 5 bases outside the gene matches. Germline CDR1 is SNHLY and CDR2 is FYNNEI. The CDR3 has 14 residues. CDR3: CASRGDRANNEQFF. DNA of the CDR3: TGTGCCAGCAGGGGGGACAGGGCCAACAATGAGCAGTTCTTC.

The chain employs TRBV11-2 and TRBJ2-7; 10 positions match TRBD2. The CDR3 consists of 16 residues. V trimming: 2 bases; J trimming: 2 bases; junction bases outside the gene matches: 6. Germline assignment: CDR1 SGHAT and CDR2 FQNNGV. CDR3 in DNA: TGTGCCAGCAGCTTATATAGGACTAGCGGCGCCTACGAGCAGTACTTC. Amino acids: CASSLYRTSGAYEQYF.

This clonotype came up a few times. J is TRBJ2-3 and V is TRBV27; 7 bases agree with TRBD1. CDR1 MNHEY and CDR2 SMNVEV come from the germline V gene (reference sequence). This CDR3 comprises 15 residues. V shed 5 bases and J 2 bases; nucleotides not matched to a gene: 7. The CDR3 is CASSKTGTFTDTQYF. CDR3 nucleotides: TGTGCCAGCAGTAAGACAGGGACCTTCACAGATACGCAGTATTTT.

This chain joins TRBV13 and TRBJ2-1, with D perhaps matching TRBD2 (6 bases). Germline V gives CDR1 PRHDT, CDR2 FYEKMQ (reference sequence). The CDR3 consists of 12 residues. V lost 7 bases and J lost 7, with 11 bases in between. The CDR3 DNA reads TGTGCCAGCATGTTAGCGGCGAATGAGCAGTTCTTC. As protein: CASMLAANEQFF. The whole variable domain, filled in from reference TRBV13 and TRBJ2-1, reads AAGVIQSPRHLIKEKRETATLKCYPIPRHDTVYWYQQGPGQDPQFLISFYEKMQSDKGSIPDRFSAQQFSDYHSELNMSSLELGDSALYFCASMLAANEQFFGPGTRLTVL.

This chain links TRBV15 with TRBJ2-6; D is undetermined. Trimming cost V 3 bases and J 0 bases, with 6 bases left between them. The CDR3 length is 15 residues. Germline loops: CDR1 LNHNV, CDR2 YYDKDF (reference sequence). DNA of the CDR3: TGTGCCACCAGCAGTGGAACCTCTGGGGCCAACGTCCTGACTTTC. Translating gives CATSSGTSGANVLTF. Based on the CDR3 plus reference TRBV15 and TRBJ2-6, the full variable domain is DAMVIQNPRYQVTQFGKPVTLSCSQTLNHNVMYWYQQKSSQAPKLLFHYYDKDFNNEADTPDNFQSRRPNTSFCFLDIRSPGLGDTAMYLCATSSGTSGANVLTFGAGSRLTVL.

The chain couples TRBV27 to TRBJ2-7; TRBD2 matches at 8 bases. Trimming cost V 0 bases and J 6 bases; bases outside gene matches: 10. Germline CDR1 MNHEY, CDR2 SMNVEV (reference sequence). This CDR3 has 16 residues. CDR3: CASSLSPGAGASEQYF. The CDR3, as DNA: TGTGCCAGCAGTTTATCGCCAGGAGCGGGAGCCTCCGAGCAGTACTTC.

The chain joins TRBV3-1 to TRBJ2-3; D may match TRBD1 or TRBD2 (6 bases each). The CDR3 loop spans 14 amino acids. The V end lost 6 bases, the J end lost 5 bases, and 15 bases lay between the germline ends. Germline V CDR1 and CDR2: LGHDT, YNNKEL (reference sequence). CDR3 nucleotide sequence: TGTGCCAGCAGTCCCCGACAGGAGGGAGATACGCAGTATTTT. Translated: CASSPRQEGDTQYF.

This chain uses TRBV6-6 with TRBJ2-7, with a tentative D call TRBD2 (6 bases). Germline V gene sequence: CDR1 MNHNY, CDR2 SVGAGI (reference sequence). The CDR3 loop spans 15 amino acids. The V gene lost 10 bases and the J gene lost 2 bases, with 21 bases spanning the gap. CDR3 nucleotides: TGTGCCACCTTGGATACCGGGACTTCCACCTACGAGCAGTACTTC. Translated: CATLDTGTSTYEQYF.

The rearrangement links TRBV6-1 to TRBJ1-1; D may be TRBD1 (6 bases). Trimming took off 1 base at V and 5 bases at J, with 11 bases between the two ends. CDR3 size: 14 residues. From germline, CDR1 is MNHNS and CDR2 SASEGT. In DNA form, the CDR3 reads TGTGCCAGCAGTGAAGGGGGGGCAGGGACTGAAGCTTTCTTT. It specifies CASSEGGAGTEAFF.

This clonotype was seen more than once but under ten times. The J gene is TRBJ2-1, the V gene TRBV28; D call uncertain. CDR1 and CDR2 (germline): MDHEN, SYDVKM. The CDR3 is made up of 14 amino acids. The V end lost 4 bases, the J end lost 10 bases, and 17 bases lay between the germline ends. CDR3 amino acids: CASSSGRQPREQFF. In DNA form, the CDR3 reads TGTGCCAGCAGTTCGGGTCGGCAGCCGAGGGAGCAGTTCTTC.